The 23 T cell receptor beta chains given below trace back to one sample, sequenced in a study of cytotoxic CD8 clonotypes in ibrutinib-treated CLL. Repertoires were generated with immunoSEQ multiplex PCR, while TCRdb's copy carries only in-frame clones and drops some. The data hold some 120,000 clones, with approximately 58% observed a single time. This specimen was PBMCs, taken after 24 months of ibrutinib treatment. The receptors here all came from a human donor with chronic lymphocytic leukemia.

The chain recombines TRBV6-4 with TRBJ1-1; no firm D call. The CDR3 has 14 amino acids. Germline assignment: CDR1 MRHNA and CDR2 SNTAGT. V lost 6 bases and J 5 bases, leaving 16 bases between the germline ends. Written as DNA, the CDR3 is TGTGCCAGCAGCCGTGAGTTGGGCCGAACTGAAGCTTTCTTT. This codes for CASSRELGRTEAFF.

This clone came up a few times. The gene calls are TRBV29-1 and TRBJ1-6, with TRBD1 identical over 11 bases. With V trimmed by 7 bases and J by 10 bases, 6 bases remained unmatched. Looked up from germline, CDR1 is SQVTM and CDR2 is ANQGSEA. This CDR3 is built from 13 residues. The CDR3 loop reads CSDGTGGRSPLHF. The CDR3 nucleotides are TGCAGCGACGGGACAGGGGGACGATCACCCCTCCACTTT.

This sequence joins TRBV5-1 and TRBJ2-5, with 9 bases identical to TRBD2. CDR3 length: 16 residues. Germline V gives CDR1 SGHRS, CDR2 YFSETQ. V shed 4 bases, J shed 5 bases, and the junction held 12 bases outside the gene matches. CDR3 loop: CASSRGASGAAETQYF. As DNA, the CDR3 is TGCGCCAGCAGCAGGGGGGCTAGCGGGGCGGCGGAGACCCAGTACTTC.

The chain has TRBV23-1 and TRBJ2-7; D unresolved. TRBV23-1 carries the ORF label, with uncertain function. The CDR3 sequence is 12 residues long. V lost 7 bases and J lost 0, with 7 bases in between. The CDR3 DNA follows: TGCGCCAGCACAGCATCCTCCTACGAGCAGTACTTC. Protein sequence: CASTASSYEQYF.

A few counts support this clone. The rearrangement joins TRBV30 to TRBJ2-5, with no clear D. The CDR3 has 14 amino acids. Germline V gene lookup returns CDR1 GTSNPN and CDR2 SVGIG (reference sequence). V lost 0 bases and J 0 bases, leaving 8 bases between the germline ends. The CDR3 bases are TGTGCCTGGAGTGTACGGCGAAACCAAGAGACCCAGTACTTC. Protein: CAWSVRRNQETQYF. Full variable domain (missing parts from reference TRBV30 and TRBJ2-5): SQTIHQWPATLVQPVGSPLSLECTVEGTSNPNLYWYRQAAGRGLQLLFYSVGIGQISSEVPQNLSASRPQDRQFILSSKKLLLSDSGFYLCAWSVRRNQETQYFGPGTRLLVL.

The V gene is TRBV29-1, the J gene TRBJ2-7; D might be TRBD2 (6 bases). Trimming took off 4 bases at V and 3 bases at J, with 25 bases between the two ends. CDR1 and CDR2 from the germline V gene are SQVTM and ANQGSEA. The CDR3 spans 17 residues. The CDR3 region is CSVADTVMLGGDYEQYF. Here the CDR3 DNA reads TGCAGCGTTGCGGATACGGTTATGTTGGGGGGTGACTACGAGCAGTACTTC.

This clone was observed at least ten times. V usage is TRBV6-1 and J usage is TRBJ2-7, with TRBD2 matching over 9 bases. With 1 base clipped from V and 3 bases from J, the junction kept 7 bases outside the gene matches. Germline loops: CDR1 MNHNS, CDR2 SASEGT. CDR3 length: 16 amino acids. The CDR3 spells CASSEDTSGPYYEQYF. Here the CDR3 DNA reads TGTGCCAGCAGTGAAGATACTAGCGGGCCTTACTACGAGCAGTACTTC.

The chain carries TRBV6-5 and TRBJ1-4; no reliable D call. Germline CDR1 and CDR2: MNHEY and SVGAGI. This CDR3 contains 14 residues. V shed 2 bases and J shed 8 bases, with 12 bases lying between them. CDR3 amino acids: CASSYGQRREKLFF. CDR3 bases: TGTGCCAGCAGTTACGGGCAGCGACGAGAAAAACTGTTTTTT.

J is TRBJ2-3 and V is TRBV7-6, with TRBD2 matching 9 bases. The germline V gene encodes CDR1 SGHVS and CDR2 FNYEAQ. CDR3 size: 15 residues. J was trimmed by 1 base and V by 4 bases; bases with no gene match: 3. CDR3 bases: TGTGCCAGCAGCTCTAGCGGGGAACGCACAGATACGCAGTATTTT. The encoded protein is CASSSSGERTDTQYF.

The rearrangement uses TRBV20-1 and TRBJ1-2; D is unresolved. Deletions cut 1 base from V and 4 bases from J, with 4 bases between. Germline CDR1 and CDR2: DFQATT and SNEGSKA (reference sequence). This CDR3 is 11 amino acids long. This CDR3 is CSARVGYGYTF. The DNA for the CDR3 is TGCAGTGCTAGAGTTGGCTATGGCTACACCTTC.

The J gene is TRBJ2-7, the V gene TRBV9, with 10 bases fitting TRBD1. The ends lost 3 bases at V and 3 bases at J; junction bases unmatched: 9. The CDR3 spans 16 residues. Germline V gene lookup returns CDR1 SGDLS and CDR2 YYNGEE. The CDR3 DNA reads as TGTGCCAGCAGCGGCGCCCCCGGGACAGGGGACTACGAGCAGTACTTC. It is translated as CASSGAPGTGDYEQYF.

V and J are TRBV5-1 and TRBJ2-7, with 10 bases lining up with TRBD2. Germline CDR1 reads SGHRS; CDR2 reads YFSETQ. The CDR3 covers 16 residues. Unmatched junction bases numbered 9, after V lost 3 bases and J lost 3 bases. The CDR3 nucleotides read TGCGCCAGCAGCTCAGAAAGCGGGGGGGTAGACTACGAGCAGTACTTC. It specifies CASSSESGGVDYEQYF.

The chain joins TRBV7-8 to TRBJ1-2; D gene uncertain. Trimming removed 5 bases at V and 9 bases at J, with 13 bases between. Germline assignment: CDR1 SGHVS and CDR2 FQNEAQ. CDR3 length equals 12 residues. The CDR3 coding sequence is TGTGCCAGCAGCCTACAAGCAGAGAGCTACACCTTC. Protein: CASSLQAESYTF. Full variable domain (remainder filled in from reference TRBV7-8 and TRBJ1-2): GAGVSQSPRYKVAKRGQDVALRCDPISGHVSLFWYQQALGQGPEFLTYFQNEAQLDKSGLPSDRFFAERPEGSVSTLKIQRTQQEDSAVYLCASSLQAESYTFGSGTRLTVV.

This clone has more than one count but fewer than ten. The chain employs TRBV7-6 and TRBJ2-5; weak D call: TRBD2 (7 bases). Trimming pared 5 bases from V and 1 base from J, leaving 17 bases between. The CDR3 contains 16 residues. Germline values: CDR1 SGHVS, CDR2 FNYEAQ. CDR3 DNA sequence: TGTGCCAGCAGCCAACCCGGGCGGGGGCCCCAAGAGACCCAGTACTTC. This encodes CASSQPGRGPQETQYF.

Here the CDR3 reads CASSVEETQYF. As DNA, the CDR3 is TGTGCCAGCAGCGTCGAAGAGACCCAGTACTTC. This chain joins TRBV9 and TRBJ2-5; D is uncertain. The length of the CDR3 is 11 residues. CDR1 is SGDLS and CDR2 is YYNGEE in the germline V gene. Trimming took 2 bases from V and 3 from J, leaving 2 bases between them.

The rearrangement joins TRBV2 to TRBJ1-5; the match to TRBD1 covers 7 bases. The CDR3 covers 14 residues. V gave up 4 bases and J gave up 6 bases; unmatched junction bases: 6. Germline V gene sequence: CDR1 SNHLY, CDR2 FYNNEI. The CDR3 spells CASSVEGASQPQHF. For the CDR3, the DNA is TGTGCCAGCAGTGTTGAGGGGGCTAGTCAGCCCCAGCATTTT.

The chain is built from TRBV6-6 and TRBJ1-1; tentatively, D is TRBD1 (5 bases). CDR1 MNHNY and CDR2 SVGAGI come from the germline V gene (reference sequence). This CDR3 is 11 amino acids long. With 10 bases removed from V and 10 bases from J, the gap between germline ends came to 16 bases. The CDR3 region is CATLDGRGAFF. The DNA for the CDR3 is TGTGCCACACTGGACGGGAGGGGAGCTTTCTTT.

This clone was found a few times. This chain links TRBV4-1 with TRBJ2-1; D is perhaps TRBD2 (5 bases). V dropped 1 base and J dropped 2 bases, with 9 bases sitting between them. This CDR3 contains 15 residues. CDR1 and CDR2 from the germline V gene are MGHRA and YSYEKL. This chain's CDR3 is CASSQGGVAYNEQFF. The CDR3 DNA is TGCGCCAGCAGCCAAGGGGGAGTCGCCTACAATGAGCAGTTCTTC.

This clone has more than one count but fewer than ten. The chain is built from TRBV14 and TRBJ1-5; D not resolved. V was shortened by 6 bases and J by 1 base, with 10 bases between the two germline ends. The CDR3 length is 14 residues. Germline V gives CDR1 SGHDN, CDR2 FVKESK. In nucleotides, the CDR3 is TGTGCCAGCAGGGTCGACATAAGCAATCAGCCCCAGCATTTT. It translates to CASRVDISNQPQHF.

This clone occurred a few times. The rearrangement links TRBV29-1 to TRBJ1-2; the D is unclear. CDR3 length equals 12 residues. V gave up 8 bases and J gave up 4 bases, with 14 bases separating them. Germline V gene sequence: CDR1 SQVTM, CDR2 ANQGSEA. The CDR3 reads CSFSEPSYGYTF. The CDR3 DNA reads TGCAGCTTCAGCGAGCCCAGCTATGGCTACACCTTC.

With regard to this clone: This specimen includes other DNA sequences encoding the same CDR3. The rearrangement uses TRBV19 and TRBJ1-5, with unresolved D. Germline assignment: CDR1 LNHDA and CDR2 SQIVND (reference sequence). V shed 3 bases and J shed 1 base, with 7 bases lying between them. The CDR3 covers 14 residues. CDR3 nucleotide sequence: TGTGCCAGTAGTATGAGGGAGAGCAATCAGCCCCAGCATTTT. Protein product: CASSMRESNQPQHF.

The chain carries TRBV5-1 and TRBJ1-3; D remains unclear. From germline, CDR1 is SGHRS and CDR2 YFSETQ. Trimming shortened V by 4 bases and J by 0 bases, and 11 bases separated the two germline ends. CDR3 length: 15 amino acids. For the CDR3, the DNA is TGCGCCAGCAGCGTGTATCCAGGCTCTGGAAACACCATATATTTT. Protein product: CASSVYPGSGNTIYF.

The chain links TRBV6-1 to TRBJ1-2; 9 bases are a match to TRBD1. The ends lost 6 bases at V and 0 bases at J; junction bases unmatched: 5. The germline CDR1 and CDR2 sequences are MNHNS and SASEGT. The CDR3 spans 15 residues. The CDR3: CASSPQGATNYGYTF. In nucleotides, the CDR3 is TGTGCCAGCAGCCCACAGGGGGCCACTAACTATGGCTACACCTTC.